The entry that follows covers one T cell receptor (beta chain) sequence. CDR1 is MNHEY and CDR2 is SMNVEV in the germline V gene (reference sequence). V lost 5 bases and J 0 bases, leaving 10 bases between the germline ends. This CDR3 is 15 amino acids long. Donors were grouped by their self-reported clinical history. This sample was included in a study of blood T cell repertoires in COVID-19. At the level of the study: T cells, B-cell-depleted T cells, or PBMCs supplied cDNA or gDNA.

TCRdb's copy holds only in-frame clones and misses some; the assay was immunoSEQ multiplex PCR. The data show about 210,000 clones, 65% to 85% seen once. V and J are TRBV27 and TRBJ2-2, with a possible D match to TRBD1 (6 bases). Input material: PBMCs or T cells enriched from blood (not recorded which). The clonotype was recovered from a man aged 30 to 45 with acute COVID-19. CDR3 bases: TGTGCCAGCAGTACAGGGATGACGAACACCGGGGAGCTGTTTTTT. It encodes CASSTGMTNTGELFF.